This T cell receptor beta chain was recorded in a study of T cell changes during pregnancy in multiple sclerosis. CDR3 length: 14 residues. Per germline, CDR1 MNHNS and CDR2 SASEGT. Trimming removed 6 bases at V and 2 bases at J, with 13 bases between. This table comes from immunoSEQ multiplex PCR, and its TCRdb copy is limited to in-frame clones, with some not included. Here the sample spans 24,000 or so clones, about 89% being singletons. The input for sequencing was CD8+ T cells from peripheral blood mononuclear cells, taken in the first trimester of pregnancy. The receptor's source is a female donor in good health, enrolled as a control in a pregnancy study. The V and J genes are TRBV6-1 and TRBJ1-1, with TRBD1 as a possible D gene (6 bases). CDR3 in amino acids: CASSQGHLNTEAFF. The CDR3 nucleotides are TGTGCCAGCAGCCAGGGACATCTTAACACTGAAGCTTTCTTT.